This T cell receptor (beta chain) was documented in a study of identical twins. Healthy Caucasians provided all donations. TCRdb re-called the 5' RACE reads with MiXCR, one entry per CDR3 protein. Of roughly 540,000 distinct CDR3 sequences in the sample, about 20% were seen once. Ten or more counts support this clonotype. The V gene lost 8 bases and the J gene lost 3 bases, with 11 bases spanning the gap. The length of the CDR3 is 12 residues. CDR1 and CDR2 (germline): LGHDT, YNNKEL (reference sequence). These data were also filed under a second study, of T cells expressing NK-cell markers. This second study notes: HCMV seropositivity characterized seven of the eight sequenced donors, and seronegativity one.

This rearrangement joins TRBV3-1 to TRBJ2-7; possibly TRBD2 for D (5 bases). The receptor was isolated from a young woman in good health. The sample was CD4+ T cells sorted from blood. The CDR3 is CASGPGYYEQYF. CDR3 DNA sequence: TGTGCCAGCGGACCGGGATACTACGAGCAGTACTTC.